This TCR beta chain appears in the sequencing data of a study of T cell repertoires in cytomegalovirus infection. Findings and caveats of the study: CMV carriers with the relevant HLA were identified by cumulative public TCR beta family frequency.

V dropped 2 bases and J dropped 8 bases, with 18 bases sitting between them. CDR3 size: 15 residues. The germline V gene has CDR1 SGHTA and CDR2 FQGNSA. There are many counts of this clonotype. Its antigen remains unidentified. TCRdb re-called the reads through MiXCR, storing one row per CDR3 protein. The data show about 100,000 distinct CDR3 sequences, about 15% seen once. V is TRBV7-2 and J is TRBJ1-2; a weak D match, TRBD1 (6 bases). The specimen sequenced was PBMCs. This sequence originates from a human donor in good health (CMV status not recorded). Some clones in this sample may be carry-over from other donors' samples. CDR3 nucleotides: TGTGCCAGCAGCTTAAAGGGGGGGCAGCCTCGGGGCTACACCTTC. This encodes CASSLKGGQPRGYTF.